This T cell receptor (beta chain) emerged from a study of blood T cells in healthy people across ages. Primers used in a second PCR of about 7 to 12 cycles were a sample-barcoded 5' primer and a J-beta primer mix. Each single sample gave us at least 2.5 million CDR3-containing paired-end reads. In TCRdb, the 5' RACE reads were re-called with MiXCR into one record per CDR3 protein. The sample comprises about 680,000 distinct CDR3 sequences, 49% of which are singletons, and roughly 34% rests with the top ten. To note about this clonotype: The target antigen is unknown. One junction end does not reproduce the germline sequence, and a read error may be involved.

Each individual donor underwent a draw of roughly 10 milliliters of peripheral blood. Germline values: CDR1 SQVTM, CDR2 ANQGSEA. CDR3 length equals 15 residues. Findings of the study overall: Per million T cells, TCR beta diversity dropped about linearly as age rose. The study regarded diversity estimates from one million T cells as underestimates.

The chain carries TRBV29-1 and TRBJ2-5, with TRBD2 matching 14 bases. Source material: blood. This TCR derives from a woman aged 60-75 years in good health. CDR3 in DNA: TGCAGCCTTGAGGGGACTAGCGGGAGCAGCAATGAGCAGTACTTC. It encodes CSLEGTSGSSNEQYF.